The 13 T cell receptor beta chains below were found in one sample sequenced in a study of tumor-infiltrating lymphocytes in primary liver carcinoma. Scientists recovered RNA and DNA together from around 18-30 mg of unsorted bulk tissue. From approximately 0.5 ug of total RNA, TCR beta-specific cDNA was reverse-transcribed using a constant-region primer. Libraries of TCR beta came from three nested multiplex PCR rounds with slightly modified ARM-PCR. For around 9 cycles apiece, the opening two PCR rounds ran with TRBV1-TRBV30 forward primers and a C-beta reverse primer. One entry per CDR3 protein results from TCRdb running MiXCR on the multiplex PCR reads. The sample contains about 26,000 distinct CDR3 sequences, around 84% of which appear only once. Sequenced material: liver tumor tissue from sampling region 3. Described subset: tumor region T3, left-lateral pole. These TCRs come from a man aged 40-50 years with primary liver carcinoma and hepatitis B virus infection.

Of note for this clonotype: An end of the junction does not agree with germline; a read error may underlie this. The chain uses TRBV2 and TRBJ2-3; D ambiguous. CDR3 length: 16 amino acids. The V gene's germline CDR1 is SNHLY and CDR2 FYNNEI. This chain's CDR3 is CASNENEVTSQHTQYF. CDR3 sequence (DNA): TGTGCCAGCAATGAAAATGAGGTTACGTCGCAGCATACACAGTATTTT.

In the case of this clonotype: An end of the junction does not agree with germline; a read error may underlie this. This sequence joins TRBV14 and TRBJ1-2; D gene unclear. The CDR3 covers 17 residues. Germline values: CDR1 SGHDN, CDR2 FVKESK. The CDR3 spells CASNQQYHPQEHYGYTF. The CDR3 DNA reads TGTGCTAGCAACCAACAATATCACCCTCAAGAGCACTATGGCTACACCTTC. The complete variable domain, with remaining parts taken from reference TRBV14 and TRBJ1-2, reads EAGVTQFPSHSVIEKGQTVTLRCDPISGHDNLYWYRRVMGKEIKFLLHFVKESKQDESGMPNNRFLAERTGGTYSTLKVQPAELEDSGVYFCASNQQYHPQEHYGYTFGSGTRLTVV.

The rearrangement uses TRBV20-1 and TRBJ2-1; the match to TRBD2 covers 10 bases. The V segment lost 6 bases and the J segment 5 bases; nucleotides outside the gene matches: 4. This CDR3 comprises 13 residues. The germline gives CDR1 DFQATT, CDR2 SNEGSKA (reference sequence). The CDR3 protein is CSAGTSANNEQFF. CDR3 bases: TGCAGTGCCGGGACTAGCGCCAACAATGAGCAGTTCTTC.

CDR3 nucleotides: TGTGCCAGTACGGGTGCGCGGGAGGGCCTAAGGGGAAATGAGCAGTTCTTC. This gives the protein CASTGAREGLRGNEQFF. The V gene is TRBV6-2 or TRBV6-3, the J gene TRBJ2-1; 9 nucleotides agree with TRBD2. The junction had 19 bases not matched to a gene; V was cut back by 9 bases and J by 7 bases. Germline lookup yields CDR1 MNHEY and CDR2 SVGEGT. The CDR3 consists of 17 residues.

J is TRBJ2-7 and V is TRBV6-2 or TRBV6-3; TRBD1 might be the D (5 bases). Trimming took 4 bases from V and 10 from J, leaving 23 bases between them. This CDR3 is 15 amino acids long. CDR1 and CDR2 (germline): MNHEY, SVGEGT. The CDR3 loop reads CASSFNIVAGSEQYF. The CDR3 DNA is TGTGCCAGCAGTTTTAACATAGTGGCAGGGTCGGAACAGTACTTC.

V is TRBV20-1 and J is TRBJ2-1; D is perhaps TRBD2 (6 bases). V lost 8 bases and J 6 bases, leaving 20 bases between the germline ends. Per germline, CDR1 DFQATT and CDR2 SNEGSKA (reference sequence). This CDR3 is built from 14 residues. CDR3: CSTNIQRAINEQFF. CDR3 coding DNA: TGCAGTACTAATATACAGCGGGCTATCAATGAGCAGTTCTTC.

In the case of this clonotype: Relative to the germline gene, one junction end is altered; a read error may explain this. This chain joins TRBV4-1 and TRBJ2-7; 7 bases agree with TRBD2. The CDR3 loop spans 16 amino acids. From germline, CDR1 is MGHRA and CDR2 YSYEKL. The CDR3 bases are TGCGCCAGCAGCCAATCCCTAGCGGAGCCACTTTACGAGCGACACTTC. This gives the protein CASSQSLAEPLYERHF.

The rearrangement uses TRBV4-2 and TRBJ2-2; 10 bases are shared with TRBD1. The ends lost 5 bases at V and 11 bases at J; junction bases unmatched: 14. CDR3 length equals 16 residues. Germline V gene lookup returns CDR1 LGHNA and CDR2 YNFKEQ. CDR3 DNA: TGTGCCAGCAGCGCTGATCCCATGGGACAGGGGATAGAGCTGTTTTTT. Protein product: CASSADPMGQGIELFF.

A remark on this clonotype: A read error is likely, as this CDR3 ends without the conserved phenylalanine or tryptophan. This CDR3 is CASNIDRGYNEQFI. The CDR3 bases are TGTGCCAGCAACATCGATAGGGGTTACAATGAGCAGTTCATC. V and J are TRBV11-1 and TRBJ2-1; a weak D match, TRBD1 (5 bases). The CDR3 totals 14 residues. Germline CDR1 reads SGHAT; CDR2 reads FQDESV (reference sequence). Trimming removed 7 bases at V and 4 bases at J, with 14 bases between.

The J gene is TRBJ2-3, the V gene TRBV4-2; D unclear. This CDR3 contains 13 residues. CDR1 and CDR2 (germline): LGHNA, YNFKEQ. V dropped 3 bases and J dropped 11 bases, with 15 bases sitting between them. The chain's CDR3 is CASSHDLGVRQYF. In nucleotides, the CDR3 is TGTGCCAGCAGCCATGATTTGGGCGTGAGGCAGTATTTT.

Notes on this clonotype: Relative to the germline gene, one junction end is altered; a read error may explain this. The chain employs TRBV14 and TRBJ1-2; D remains ambiguous. Germline V gene lookup returns CDR1 SGHDN and CDR2 FVKESK. The CDR3 consists of 17 residues. DNA for the CDR3: TGTACCAGCAGCGAACGATATCACCCTCAAGAGCACTATGGCCACACCTTC. This sequence encodes CTSSERYHPQEHYGHTF.

This clonotype was counted between two and nine times. The V gene is TRBV10-3, the J gene TRBJ2-7, with 7 bases matching TRBD2. The ends lost 7 bases at V and 8 bases at J; junction bases unmatched: 11. The CDR3 length is 13 residues. Germline-derived CDR1 and CDR2 are ENHRY and SYGVKD. The CDR3 nucleotides are TGTGCCATCAAAGCGGGGACTCCTTACAAGCAGTACTTC. Translation: CAIKAGTPYKQYF.

Notes on this clonotype: The junction and the germline gene differ at one end; a read error may be behind it. The chain couples TRBV28 to TRBJ2-5; TRBD2 is a possible D gene (6 bases). The CDR3 runs 14 residues. Germline-derived CDR1 and CDR2 are MDHEN and SYDVKM. The CDR3 loop is CASSFFGRRGTQNF. DNA for the CDR3: TGTGCCAGCAGTTTCTTTGGCAGGCGCGGGACCCAGAACTTC. Together with reference TRBV28 and TRBJ2-5, the CDR3 gives the full variable domain: DVKVTQSSRYLVKRTGEKVFLECVQDMDHENMFWYRQDPGLGLRLIYFSYDVKMKEKGDIPEGYSVSREKKERFSLILESASTNQTSMYLCASSFFGRRGTQNFGPGTRLLVL.